This entry is about one TCR beta chain. Its matching antigen is unknown. This sample stems from a study of regulatory T cells in long-lasting Graves disease. General study results and limits: TCR diversity was lower in persistent Graves' patients (versus newly diagnosed ones). Relative to new patients (around 1,000), persistent patients exhibited greater sharing of public clonotypes (2,741).

Assembly of TCR beta libraries relied on iRepertoire HTBI primers together with Arm-PCR of CDR3 regions. TCRdb reprocessed the multiplex PCR reads with MiXCR, giving one entry per CDR3 protein. Among 400,000 to 600,000 distinct CDR3 sequences listed, approximately 21% were seen once. V lost 4 bases to trimming and J lost 4 bases, with 17 bases between them. The CDR3 consists of 15 residues. Germline CDR1 SGHNT, CDR2 YYREEE (reference sequence). Time point here: persistent/refractory GD, antithyroid drugs over 5 years with positive TRAb. PBMC-derived RNA was used for the TCR library. A peripheral blood sample, 7 to 9 milliliters in volume, was drawn into EDTA tubes.

The sample was peripheral blood mononuclear cells (PBMCs), taken when the disease was refractory, from a patient treated with antithyroid drugs. This receptor was taken from a female donor with Graves disease. The chain couples TRBV5-4 to TRBJ1-2, with D unclear. DNA of the CDR3: TGTGCCAGCAGCCCTGGGAGGGAGCGGCCCTATGGCTACACCTTC. Residues: CASSPGRERPYGYTF.